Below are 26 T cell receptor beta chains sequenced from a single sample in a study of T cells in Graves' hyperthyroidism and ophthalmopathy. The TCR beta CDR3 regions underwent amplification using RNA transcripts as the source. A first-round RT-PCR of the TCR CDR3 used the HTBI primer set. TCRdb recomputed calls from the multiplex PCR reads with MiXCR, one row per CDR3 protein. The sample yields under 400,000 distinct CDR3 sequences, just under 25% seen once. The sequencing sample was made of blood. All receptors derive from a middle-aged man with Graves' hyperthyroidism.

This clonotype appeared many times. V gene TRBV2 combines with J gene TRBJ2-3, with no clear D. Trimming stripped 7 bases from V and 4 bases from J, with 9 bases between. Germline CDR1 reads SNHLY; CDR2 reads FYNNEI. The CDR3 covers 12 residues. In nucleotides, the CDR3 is TGTGCCAGCAACTCTGGCCCAGATACGCAGTATTTT. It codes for CASNSGPDTQYF.

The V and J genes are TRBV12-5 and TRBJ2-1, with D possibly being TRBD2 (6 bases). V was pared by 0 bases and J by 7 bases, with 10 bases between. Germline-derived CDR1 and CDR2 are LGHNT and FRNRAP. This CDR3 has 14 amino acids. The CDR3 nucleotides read TGTGCTAGTGGTTTGGTATCGGGGGTAAATGAGCAGTTCTTC. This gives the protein CASGLVSGVNEQFF.

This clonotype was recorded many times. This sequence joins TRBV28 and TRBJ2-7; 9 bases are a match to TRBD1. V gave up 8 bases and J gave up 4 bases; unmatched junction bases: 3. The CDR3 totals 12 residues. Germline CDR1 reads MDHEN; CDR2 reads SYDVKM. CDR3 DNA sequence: TGTGCCAGCCAAGGACAGGGGTACGAGCAGTACTTC. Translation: CASQGQGYEQYF. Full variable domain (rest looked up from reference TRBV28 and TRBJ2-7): DVKVTQSSRYLVKRTGEKVFLECVQDMDHENMFWYRQDPGLGLRLIYFSYDVKMKEKGDIPEGYSVSREKKERFSLILESASTNQTSMYLCASQGQGYEQYFGPGTRLTVT.

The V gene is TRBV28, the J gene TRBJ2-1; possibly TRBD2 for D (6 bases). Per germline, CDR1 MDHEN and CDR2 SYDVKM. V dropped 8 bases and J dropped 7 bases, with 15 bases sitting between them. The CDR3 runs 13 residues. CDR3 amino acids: CASGIPGENEQFF. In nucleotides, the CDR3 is TGTGCCAGCGGTATACCGGGAGAGAATGAGCAGTTCTTC.

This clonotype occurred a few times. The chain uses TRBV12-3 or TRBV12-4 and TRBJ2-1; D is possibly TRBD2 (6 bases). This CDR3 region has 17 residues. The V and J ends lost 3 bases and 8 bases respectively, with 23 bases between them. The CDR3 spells CASSFRGGLSAHYEQFF. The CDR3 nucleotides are TGTGCCAGCAGTTTTCGGGGAGGACTATCGGCTCATTATGAGCAGTTCTTC.

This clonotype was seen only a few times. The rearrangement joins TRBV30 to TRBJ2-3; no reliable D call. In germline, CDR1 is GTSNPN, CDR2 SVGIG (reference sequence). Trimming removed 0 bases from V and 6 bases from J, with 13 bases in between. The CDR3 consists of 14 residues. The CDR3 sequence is CAWSVLPQSDTQYF. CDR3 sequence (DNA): TGTGCCTGGAGTGTACTCCCCCAGTCGGATACGCAGTATTTT. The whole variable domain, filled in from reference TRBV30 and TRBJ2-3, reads SQTIHQWPATLVQPVGSPLSLECTVEGTSNPNLYWYRQAAGRGLQLLFYSVGIGQISSEVPQNLSASRPQDRQFILSSKKLLLSDSGFYLCAWSVLPQSDTQYFGPGTRLTVL.

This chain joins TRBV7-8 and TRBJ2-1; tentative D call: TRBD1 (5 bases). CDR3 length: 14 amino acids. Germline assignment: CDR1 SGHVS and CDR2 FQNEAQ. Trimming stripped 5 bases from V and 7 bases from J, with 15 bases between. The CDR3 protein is CASSPRARENEQFF. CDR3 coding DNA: TGTGCCAGCAGCCCCAGGGCCCGTGAGAATGAGCAGTTCTTC.

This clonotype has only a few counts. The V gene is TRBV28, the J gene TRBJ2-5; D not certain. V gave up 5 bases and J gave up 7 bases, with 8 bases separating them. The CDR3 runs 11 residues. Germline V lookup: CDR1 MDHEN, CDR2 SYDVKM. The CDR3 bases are TGTGCCAGCAGTGCCGAAGGGACCCAGTACTTC. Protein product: CASSAEGTQYF.

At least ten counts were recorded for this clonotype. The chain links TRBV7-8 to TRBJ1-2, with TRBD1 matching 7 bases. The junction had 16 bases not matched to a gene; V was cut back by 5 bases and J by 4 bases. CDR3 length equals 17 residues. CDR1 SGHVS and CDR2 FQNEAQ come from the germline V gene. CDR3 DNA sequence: TGTGCCAGCAGCCTAGGCCAGACAGGGCCCGCCGGCTATGGCTACACCTTC. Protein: CASSLGQTGPAGYGYTF. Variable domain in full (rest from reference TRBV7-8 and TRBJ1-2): GAGVSQSPRYKVAKRGQDVALRCDPISGHVSLFWYQQALGQGPEFLTYFQNEAQLDKSGLPSDRFFAERPEGSVSTLKIQRTQQEDSAVYLCASSLGQTGPAGYGYTFGSGTRLTVV.

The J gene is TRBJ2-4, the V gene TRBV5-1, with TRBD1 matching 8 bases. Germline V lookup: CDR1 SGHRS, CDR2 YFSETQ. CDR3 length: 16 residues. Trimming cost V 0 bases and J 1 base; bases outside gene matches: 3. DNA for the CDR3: TGCGCCAGCAGCTTGGGGACAGGGAAGGCCAAAAACATTCAGTACTTC. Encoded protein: CASSLGTGKAKNIQYF.

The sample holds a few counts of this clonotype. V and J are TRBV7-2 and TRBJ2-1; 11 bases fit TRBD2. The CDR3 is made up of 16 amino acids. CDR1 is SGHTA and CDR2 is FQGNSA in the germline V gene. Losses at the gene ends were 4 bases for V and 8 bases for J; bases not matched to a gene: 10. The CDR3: CASSYPGGSGGDEQFF. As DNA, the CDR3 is TGTGCCAGCAGCTACCCCGGGGGTAGCGGGGGGGATGAGCAGTTCTTC.

The DNA of the CDR3 is TGTGCCAGCAGACTTGGACAGTCTAACACTGAAGCTTTCTTT. Protein: CASRLGQSNTEAFF. V is TRBV11-1 and J is TRBJ1-1, with D possibly TRBD1 on 6 matching bases. This CDR3 comprises 14 residues. V lost 6 bases and J lost 2, with 13 bases in between. Germline CDR1 and CDR2: SGHAT and FQDESV (reference sequence).

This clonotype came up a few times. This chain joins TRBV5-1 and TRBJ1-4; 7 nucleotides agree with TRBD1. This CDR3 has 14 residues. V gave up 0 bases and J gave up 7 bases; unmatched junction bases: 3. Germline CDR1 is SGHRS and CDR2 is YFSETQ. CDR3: CASSLEGAGEKLFF. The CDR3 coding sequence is TGCGCCAGCAGCTTGGAGGGGGCAGGTGAAAAACTGTTTTTT.

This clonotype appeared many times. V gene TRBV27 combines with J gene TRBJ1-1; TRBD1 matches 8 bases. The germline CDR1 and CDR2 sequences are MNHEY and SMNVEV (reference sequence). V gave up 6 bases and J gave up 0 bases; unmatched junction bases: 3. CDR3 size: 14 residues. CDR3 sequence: CASSFRGLNTEAFF. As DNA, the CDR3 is TGTGCCAGCAGCTTCAGGGGGCTGAACACTGAAGCTTTCTTT.

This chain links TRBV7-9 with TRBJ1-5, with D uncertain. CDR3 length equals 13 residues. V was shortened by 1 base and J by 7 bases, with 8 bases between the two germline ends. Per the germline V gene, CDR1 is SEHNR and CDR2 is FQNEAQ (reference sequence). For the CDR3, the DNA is TGTGCCAGCAGCTTAGAAGAATCCCAGCCCCAGCATTTT. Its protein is CASSLEESQPQHF.

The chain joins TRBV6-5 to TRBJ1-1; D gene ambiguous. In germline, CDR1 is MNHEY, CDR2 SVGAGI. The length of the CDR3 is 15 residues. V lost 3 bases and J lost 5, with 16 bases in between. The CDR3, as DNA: TGTGCCAGCAGTTATCAAGTCGGCGGTTCGACTGAAGCTTTCTTT. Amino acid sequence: CASSYQVGGSTEAFF.

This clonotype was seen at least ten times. The CDR3 protein is CASSLAGGAGEQYF. In DNA, the CDR3 is TGTGCCAGCAGTTTGGCGGGGGGCGCCGGCGAGCAGTACTTC. This chain links TRBV12-3 or TRBV12-4 with TRBJ2-7; 8 bases fit TRBD2. This CDR3 region has 14 residues. V was clipped by 3 bases and J by 6 bases; unmatched bases: 7.

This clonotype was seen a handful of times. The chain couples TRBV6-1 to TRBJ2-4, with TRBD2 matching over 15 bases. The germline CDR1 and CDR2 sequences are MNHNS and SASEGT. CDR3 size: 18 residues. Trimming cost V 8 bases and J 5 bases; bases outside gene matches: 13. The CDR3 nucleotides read TGTGCCAGCGGAACCCGGCGGACTAGCGGGAGGGTCGAAAACATTCAGTACTTC. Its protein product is CASGTRRTSGRVENIQYF.

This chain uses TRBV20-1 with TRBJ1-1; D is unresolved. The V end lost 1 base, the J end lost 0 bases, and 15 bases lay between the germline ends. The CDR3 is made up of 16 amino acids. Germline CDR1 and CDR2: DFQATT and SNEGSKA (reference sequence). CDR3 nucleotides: TGCAGTGCTAGAGGGGTAGACCGGCACCTGAACACTGAAGCTTTCTTT. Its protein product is CSARGVDRHLNTEAFF.

The CDR3 sequence is CASSLRGSGVANTGELFF. In nucleotides, the CDR3 is TGTGCCAGCAGCCTTAGGGGATCGGGCGTTGCGAACACCGGGGAGCTGTTTTTT. The chain has TRBV11-3 and TRBJ2-2; the D gene is possibly TRBD1 (5 bases). CDR1 is SGHNT and CDR2 is YENEEA in the germline V gene. The V end lost 5 bases, the J end lost 0 bases, and 19 bases lay between the germline ends. CDR3 length: 18 residues.

Here the CDR3 DNA reads TGCGCCAGCAGCTTGGATGGGGGCCGAAAAAACGAGCAGTACTTC. This translates into CASSLDGGRKNEQYF. This chain links TRBV5-1 with TRBJ2-7; D may be TRBD1 (6 bases). V was shortened by 0 bases and J by 5 bases, with 15 bases between the two germline ends. Germline values: CDR1 SGHRS, CDR2 YFSETQ. This CDR3 has 15 residues.

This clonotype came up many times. As DNA, the CDR3 is TGTGCCAGCAGTCCCCCCCTGTGGCGGGAACACAATGAGCAGTTCTTC. It translates to CASSPPLWREHNEQFF. The genes are TRBV2 and TRBJ2-1; tentatively, D is TRBD2 (6 bases). This CDR3 has 16 residues. The germline CDR1 and CDR2 sequences are SNHLY and FYNNEI. V lost 5 bases and J lost 5, with 19 bases in between.

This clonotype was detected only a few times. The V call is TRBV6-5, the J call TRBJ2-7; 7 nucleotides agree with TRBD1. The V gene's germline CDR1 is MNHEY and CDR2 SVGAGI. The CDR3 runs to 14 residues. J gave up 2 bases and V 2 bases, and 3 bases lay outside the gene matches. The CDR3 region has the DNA TGTGCCAGCAGTTACGACAGGGAAACCTACGAGCAGTACTTC. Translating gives CASSYDRETYEQYF.

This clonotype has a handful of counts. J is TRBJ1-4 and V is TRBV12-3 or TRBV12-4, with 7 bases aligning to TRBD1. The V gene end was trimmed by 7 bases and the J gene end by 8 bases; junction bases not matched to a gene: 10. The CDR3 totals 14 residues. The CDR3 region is CASKPTGAGEKLFF. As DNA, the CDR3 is TGTGCCAGCAAACCTACAGGGGCCGGCGAAAAACTGTTTTTT.

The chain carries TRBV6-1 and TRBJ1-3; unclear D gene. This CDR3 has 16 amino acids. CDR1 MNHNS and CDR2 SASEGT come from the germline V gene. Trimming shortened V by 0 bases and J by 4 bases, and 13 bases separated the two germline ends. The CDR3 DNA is TGTGCCAGCAGTGAAGCGCTAGGAACAGCAGGAAACACCATATATTTT. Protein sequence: CASSEALGTAGNTIYF.

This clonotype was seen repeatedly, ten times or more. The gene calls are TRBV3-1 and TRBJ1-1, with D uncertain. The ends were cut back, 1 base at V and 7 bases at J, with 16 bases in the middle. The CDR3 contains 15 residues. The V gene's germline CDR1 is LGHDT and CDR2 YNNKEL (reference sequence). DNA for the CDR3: TGTGCCAGCAGCCAAGTCCGCCGACCACCCATTGAAGCTTTCTTT. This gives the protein CASSQVRRPPIEAFF.